What follows are 24 T cell receptor beta chains derived from one specimen sequenced in a study of T cells in Graves' hyperthyroidism and ophthalmopathy (dated by TCRdb to the late 2010s). Library method: multiplex PCR. Sequencing was carried out with an Illumina HiSeq 2000. The TCR beta CDR3 regions were amplified from RNA transcripts. For the first round of RT-PCR on the TCR CDR3, the HTBI primer set was used together with the Qiagen OneStep RT-PCR kit. TCRdb's own reprocessing of the public reads used fastp at Q25 and MiXCR and kept productive beta chains. All rows with the same CDR3 protein become a single entry with the most common DNA and genes. Counted in this sample were fewer than 750,000 distinct CDR3 sequences; 13% to 15% of them appeared once. Of the sample, around an eighth is held by the ten largest clones. Sequenced material: blood. These receptors were obtained from a woman aged 50 to 65 with Graves' ophthalmopathy.

This clonotype was counted only a few times. The chain's CDR3 is CSAKVQGGSNQPQHF. CDR3 bases: TGCAGTGCTAAAGTCCAGGGGGGTAGCAATCAGCCCCAGCATTTT. The chain joins TRBV20-1 to TRBJ1-5; 7 bases are shared with TRBD1. The CDR3 extends over 15 amino acids. V lost 4 bases to trimming and J lost 0 bases; unmatched junction nucleotides: 6. Germline values: CDR1 DFQATT, CDR2 SNEGSKA (reference sequence).

This clonotype has more than one count but fewer than ten. This rearrangement joins TRBV9 to TRBJ2-5, with 10 bases identical to TRBD2. Germline V gives CDR1 SGDLS, CDR2 YYNGEE. There are 16 residues in the CDR3. Germline trimming cut 0 bases from V and 4 bases from J; bases unmatched to any gene: 6. The CDR3 region has the DNA TGTGCCAGCAGCGTAGGGGGACTAGCGTTGTCAGAGACCCAGTACTTC. Translation: CASSVGGLALSETQYF.

In the case of this clonotype: A much larger clone lies a single base off, so this may be a read error. The chain joins TRBV5-1 to TRBJ2-7, with 10 nucleotides matching TRBD1. This CDR3 region has 15 residues. Germline loops: CDR1 SGHRS, CDR2 YFSETQ. In nucleotides, the CDR3 is TGCGCCAGCAACTTGCAGACAGGGGGCGGGTACGAGCAGTACTTC. Translation: CASNLQTGGGYEQYF.

V gene TRBV20-1 combines with J gene TRBJ2-1; the match to TRBD2 covers 15 bases. V shed 5 bases and J 4 bases; nucleotides not matched to a gene: 12. This CDR3 spans 18 amino acids. Germline V gene data show CDR1 as DFQATT and CDR2 as SNEGSKA (reference sequence). The CDR3 loop reads CSAYPLRTSGREYNEQFF. CDR3 nucleotides: TGCAGTGCTTACCCATTAAGGACTAGCGGGAGGGAATACAATGAGCAGTTCTTC.

The chain is built from TRBV10-3 and TRBJ1-2; 7 bases are a match to TRBD1. Germline V CDR1 and CDR2: ENHRY, SYGVKD. Losses at the gene ends were 11 bases for V and 6 bases for J; bases not matched to a gene: 6. The CDR3 sequence is 11 residues long. The CDR3 region has the DNA TGTGCCGCACAGGGGAACAATGGCTACACCTTC. This encodes CAAQGNNGYTF.

This clonotype appeared many times. This chain connects TRBV30 to TRBJ1-3; tentatively, D is TRBD1 (6 bases). Deletions cut 4 bases from V and 7 bases from J, with 17 bases between. The CDR3 covers 14 residues. Germline lookup yields CDR1 GTSNPN and CDR2 SVGIG (reference sequence). The CDR3 DNA reads as TGTGCCTGGACCGAGGGCCTAGGGGGGAACACCATATATTTT. Amino acid sequence: CAWTEGLGGNTIYF.

This clonotype was recorded many times. The J gene is TRBJ2-1, the V gene TRBV3-1; D remains ambiguous. This CDR3 comprises 12 residues. Germline CDR1 and CDR2: LGHDT and YNNKEL (reference sequence). Trimming removed 5 bases from V and 9 bases from J, with 11 bases in between. In DNA, the CDR3 is TGTGCCAGCAGCAAGATGGGGATTGAGCAGTTCTTC. It yields the protein CASSKMGIEQFF.

In this sample, this clonotype turned up a few times. This may stem from a read error, because a much larger clone lies one nucleotide away. V usage is TRBV30 and J usage is TRBJ2-2; tentatively, D is TRBD2 (7 bases). Germline assignment: CDR1 GTSNPN and CDR2 SVGIG (reference sequence). This CDR3 is built from 14 residues. CDR3 loop: CAWSVLHGRGGLFF. The DNA for the CDR3 is TGTGCCTGGAGTGTATTACATGGGAGGGGGGGGCTGTTTTTT.

The V call is TRBV4-2, the J call TRBJ2-6; D is undetermined. Germline CDR1 reads LGHNA; CDR2 reads YNFKEQ. V was shortened by 5 bases and J by 0 bases, with 11 bases between the two germline ends. CDR3 length: 16 residues. In DNA, the CDR3 is TGTGCCAGCAGCACTCTACACGGCTCTGGGGCCAACGTCCTGACTTTC. Amino acid sequence: CASSTLHGSGANVLTF.

The chain joins TRBV18 to TRBJ2-6, with D perhaps matching TRBD1 or TRBD2 (5 bases each). The germline V gene has CDR1 KGHSH and CDR2 LQKENI. CDR3 length: 18 amino acids. V was cut by 3 bases and J by 2 bases, with 17 bases left in between. The CDR3 sequence is CASSPLQGPGTGANVLTF. The CDR3 DNA reads as TGTGCCAGCTCACCGCTCCAGGGCCCGGGGACTGGGGCCAACGTCCTGACTTTC.

This clonotype was counted many times. V usage is TRBV20-1 and J usage is TRBJ2-7; D may match TRBD1 or TRBD2 (5 bases each). The CDR3 runs to 15 residues. V lost 0 bases, J lost 3 bases, and 15 bases lay in between. Germline V gene sequence: CDR1 DFQATT, CDR2 SNEGSKA (reference sequence). CDR3 sequence: CSARDVELGDYEQYF. For the CDR3, the DNA is TGCAGTGCTAGAGATGTCGAACTAGGGGACTACGAGCAGTACTTC.

This clonotype occurred many times. The chain joins TRBV28 to TRBJ1-1, with no clear D. Germline CDR1 MDHEN, CDR2 SYDVKM. Deletions cut 0 bases from V and 2 bases from J, with 7 bases between. The CDR3 spans 14 residues. CDR3 sequence reads: CASSLWAENTEAFF. The CDR3 DNA follows: TGTGCCAGCAGTTTATGGGCGGAAAACACTGAAGCTTTCTTT.

At least ten counts were recorded for this clonotype. The V call is TRBV7-9, the J call TRBJ1-2; D is perhaps TRBD1 (6 bases). V lost 5 bases and J 4 bases, leaving 26 bases between the germline ends. The CDR3 extends over 18 amino acids. Germline V gene data show CDR1 as SEHNR and CDR2 as FQNEAQ (reference sequence). CDR3 region: CASSRKPGTGNPRYGYTF. CDR3 nucleotide sequence: TGTGCCAGCAGCCGGAAGCCGGGAACAGGGAACCCTCGCTATGGCTACACCTTC. The whole variable domain, remainder taken from reference TRBV7-9 and TRBJ1-2, is DTGVSQNPRHKITKRGQNVTFRCDPISEHNRLYWYRQTLGQGPEFLTYFQNEAQLEKSRLLSDRFSAERPKGSFSTLEIQRTEQGDSAMYLCASSRKPGTGNPRYGYTFGSGTRLTVV.

This clonotype has more than one count but fewer than ten. V is TRBV4-2 and J is TRBJ2-2, with D perhaps TRBD2 (6 bases). The CDR3 runs 16 residues. Trimming took 4 bases from V and 2 from J, leaving 14 bases between them. Germline loops: CDR1 LGHNA, CDR2 YNFKEQ. The CDR3 region has the DNA TGTGCCAGCAGCCCGCAAATAGCGGTTAACACCGGGGAGCTGTTTTTT. As protein: CASSPQIAVNTGELFF.

This clonotype was counted many times. The CDR3 spells CASSPGLQNPYEQYF. The CDR3 DNA follows: TGTGCCAGCAGCCCCGGTTTGCAGAACCCCTACGAGCAGTACTTC. The chain carries TRBV3-1 and TRBJ2-7; no firm D call. The germline gives CDR1 LGHDT, CDR2 YNNKEL (reference sequence). The CDR3 is made up of 15 amino acids. The ends were cut back, 4 bases at V and 2 bases at J, with 15 bases in the middle.

The CDR3 sequence is CAISSTSGMLGDTQYF. The CDR3 DNA is TGTGCCATCAGTTCGACTAGCGGGATGCTGGGGGATACGCAGTATTTT. This rearrangement joins TRBV10-3 to TRBJ2-3; TRBD2 matches 11 bases. This CDR3 region has 16 residues. With 5 bases clipped from V and 6 bases from J, the junction kept 10 bases outside the gene matches. Per germline, CDR1 ENHRY and CDR2 SYGVKD.

This clonotype was seen at least ten times. The genes are TRBV3-1 and TRBJ2-3; no definite D call. This CDR3 contains 13 residues. Between the trimmed V and J ends, which lost 2 bases and 5 bases, there was a span of 8 bases. Looked up from germline, CDR1 is LGHDT and CDR2 is YNNKEL (reference sequence). CDR3 sequence: CASSQFLKDTQYF. The CDR3 DNA reads as TGTGCCAGCAGCCAATTTCTGAAAGATACGCAGTATTTT.

This clonotype was seen only a few times. The chain employs TRBV19 and TRBJ2-2; D possibly uses TRBD1 or TRBD2 (5 bases each). This CDR3 region has 12 residues. V lost 11 bases, J lost 7 bases, and 14 bases lay in between. Germline CDR1 and CDR2: LNHDA and SQIVND (reference sequence). The CDR3 here is CAGSGRLGELFF. CDR3 in DNA: TGTGCCGGATCGGGACGCCTCGGGGAGCTGTTTTTT.

This clonotype was seen ten or more times. The chain carries TRBV6-2 or TRBV6-3 and TRBJ2-2; TRBD2 matches at 14 bases. The CDR3 is 20 amino acids. Germline lookup yields CDR1 MNHEY and CDR2 SVGEGT. J gave up 4 bases and V 4 bases, and 14 bases lay outside the gene matches. CDR3 nucleotides: TGTGCCAGCAGTTCCTTCCCGGGACTAGCGGGAGTCTCGGTCACCGGGGAGCTGTTTTTT. This codes for CASSSFPGLAGVSVTGELFF.

This clonotype was seen ten or more times. The V gene is TRBV16, the J gene TRBJ2-7; 7 nucleotides align to TRBD2. Germline trimming cut 2 bases from V and 1 base from J; bases unmatched to any gene: 8. Germline values: CDR1 KGHSY, CDR2 FQNENV. The CDR3 covers 16 residues. CDR3 amino acids: CASSQQGGGVSYEQYF. The CDR3 DNA reads TGTGCCAGCAGCCAACAGGGCGGGGGTGTATCCTACGAGCAGTACTTC.

This sequence joins TRBV6-1 and TRBJ2-7, with D possibly being TRBD1 (6 bases). The CDR3 spans 16 residues. Trimming stripped 7 bases from V and 4 bases from J, with 23 bases between. Germline V lookup: CDR1 MNHNS, CDR2 SASEGT. The CDR3 sequence: CASTPSQGSQRYEQYF. The CDR3 coding sequence is TGTGCCAGCACGCCCTCGCAGGGGTCCCAAAGGTACGAGCAGTACTTC.

This clonotype was counted at least ten times. The chain is built from TRBV28 and TRBJ2-1; 14 nucleotides align to TRBD2. J gave up 6 bases and V 8 bases, and 12 bases lay outside the gene matches. This CDR3 is built from 17 residues. Germline loops: CDR1 MDHEN, CDR2 SYDVKM. The CDR3 DNA is TGTGCCAGCCGGGGACTAGCGGGAGTTTTAAGTAGCAATGAGCAGTTCTTC. Its translation: CASRGLAGVLSSNEQFF.

The table lists this clonotype with many counts. The chain carries TRBV28 and TRBJ2-5; 8 positions match TRBD2. The junction had 10 bases not matched to a gene; V was cut back by 5 bases and J by 5 bases. Germline V gives CDR1 MDHEN, CDR2 SYDVKM. The CDR3 has 15 amino acids. Here the CDR3 reads CASSPPGGRRETQYF. The CDR3 coding sequence is TGTGCCAGCAGTCCGCCGGGGGGGAGGCGTGAGACCCAGTACTTC.

The chain couples TRBV6-1 to TRBJ2-5; 7 bases agree with TRBD1. CDR1 is MNHNS, CDR2 SASEGT, per germline. V shed 3 bases, J shed 3 bases, and the junction held 10 bases outside the gene matches. The CDR3 is 16 residues long. The CDR3 DNA follows: TGTGCCAGCAGTGAGACAGGGTGGTATCAAAAAGAGACCCAGTACTTC. Translated: CASSETGWYQKETQYF.